Below, 3 T cell receptor beta chains from the same sample are listed, as sequenced in a study of T cells in Graves' hyperthyroidism and ophthalmopathy. The CDR3 regions of TCR beta were amplified from RNA transcripts. The TCR CDR3 was amplified in a first-round RT-PCR using the HTBI primer set. TCRdb re-called the multiplex PCR reads with MiXCR, one entry per CDR3 protein. The table shows some 600,000 distinct CDR3 sequences, with approximately 15% occurring only once. Material for sequencing was blood. These receptors originate from a woman aged 25 to 39 with Graves' hyperthyroidism that later progressed to Graves' ophthalmopathy.

The rearrangement joins TRBV7-9 to TRBJ2-1; 8 bases are shared with TRBD2. The CDR3 length is 16 residues. CDR1 is SEHNR and CDR2 is FQNEAQ in the germline V gene (reference sequence). V trimming: 0 bases; J trimming: 8 bases; junction bases outside the gene matches: 9. Here the CDR3 reads CASSLAQSGRGDEQFF. In nucleotides, the CDR3 is TGTGCCAGCAGCTTAGCGCAAAGCGGGAGAGGGGATGAGCAGTTCTTC.

This clonotype was counted many times. This sequence joins TRBV7-2 and TRBJ2-7; 8 bases line up with TRBD2. V gave up 7 bases and J gave up 6 bases; unmatched junction bases: 8. This CDR3 has 13 residues. Germline V gives CDR1 SGHTA, CDR2 FQGNSA. The chain's CDR3 is CASTRKAGGEQYF. The CDR3 nucleotides read TGTGCCAGCACTCGTAAGGCGGGGGGCGAGCAGTACTTC.

The chain joins TRBV6-5 to TRBJ1-3; D gene unclear. CDR3 length equals 15 residues. With 7 bases removed from V and 2 bases from J, the gap between germline ends came to 15 bases. Germline lookup yields CDR1 MNHEY and CDR2 SVGAGI. CDR3 region: CASIVTHGAGNTIYF. CDR3 nucleotide sequence: TGTGCCAGCATCGTTACTCATGGCGCTGGAAACACCATATATTTT.